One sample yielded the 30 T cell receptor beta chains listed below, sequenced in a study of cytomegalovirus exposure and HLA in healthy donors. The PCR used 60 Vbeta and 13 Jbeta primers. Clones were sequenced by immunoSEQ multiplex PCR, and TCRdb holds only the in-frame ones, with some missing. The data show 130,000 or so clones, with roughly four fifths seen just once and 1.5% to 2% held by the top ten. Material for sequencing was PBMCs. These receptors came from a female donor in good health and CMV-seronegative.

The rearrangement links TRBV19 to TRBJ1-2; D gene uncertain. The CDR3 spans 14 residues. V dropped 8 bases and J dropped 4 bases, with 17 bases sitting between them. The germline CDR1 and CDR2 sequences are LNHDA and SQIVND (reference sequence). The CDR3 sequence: CASRAASFTYGYTF. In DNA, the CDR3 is TGTGCCAGTCGAGCGGCATCCTTTACCTATGGCTACACCTTC. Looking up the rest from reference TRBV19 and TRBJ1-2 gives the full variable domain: DGGITQSPKYLFRKEGQNVTLSCEQNLNHDAMYWYRQDPGQGLRLIYYSQIVNDFQKGDIAEGYSVSREKKESFPLTVTSAQKNPTAFYLCASRAASFTYGYTFGSGTRLTVV.

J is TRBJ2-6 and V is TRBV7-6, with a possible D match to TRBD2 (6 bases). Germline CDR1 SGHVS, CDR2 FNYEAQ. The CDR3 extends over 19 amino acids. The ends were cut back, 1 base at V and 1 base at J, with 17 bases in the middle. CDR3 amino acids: CASSLEETGVGSGANVLTF. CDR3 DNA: TGTGCCAGCAGCTTAGAAGAAACGGGAGTTGGTTCTGGGGCCAACGTCCTGACTTTC.

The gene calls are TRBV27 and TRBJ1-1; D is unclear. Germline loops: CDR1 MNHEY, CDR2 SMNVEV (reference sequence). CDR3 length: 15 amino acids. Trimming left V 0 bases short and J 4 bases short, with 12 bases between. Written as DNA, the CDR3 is TGTGCCAGCAGTTTATCGATTGAAAGAGGCACTGAAGCTTTCTTT. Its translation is CASSLSIERGTEAFF.

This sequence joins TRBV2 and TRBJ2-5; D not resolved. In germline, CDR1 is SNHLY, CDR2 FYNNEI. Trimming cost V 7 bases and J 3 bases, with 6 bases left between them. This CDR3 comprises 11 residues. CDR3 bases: TGTGCCAGCAAAATAAAAGAGACCCAGTACTTC. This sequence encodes CASKIKETQYF.

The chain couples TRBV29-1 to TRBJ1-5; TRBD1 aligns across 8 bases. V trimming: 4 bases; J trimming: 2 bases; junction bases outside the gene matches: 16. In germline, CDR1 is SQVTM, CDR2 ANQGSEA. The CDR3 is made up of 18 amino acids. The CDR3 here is CSVGWAGGAGSGNQPQHF. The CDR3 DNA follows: TGCAGCGTTGGCTGGGCAGGGGGCGCGGGGAGTGGCAATCAGCCCCAGCATTTT.

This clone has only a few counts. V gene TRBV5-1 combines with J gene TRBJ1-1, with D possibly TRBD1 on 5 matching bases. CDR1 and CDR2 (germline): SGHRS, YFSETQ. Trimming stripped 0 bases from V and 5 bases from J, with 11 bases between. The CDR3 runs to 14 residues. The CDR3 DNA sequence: TGCGCCAGCAGCTTGGGGGGGGGAAAAACTGAAGCTTTCTTT. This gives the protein CASSLGGGKTEAFF. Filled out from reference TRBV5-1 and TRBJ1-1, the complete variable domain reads KAGVTQTPRYLIKTRGQQVTLSCSPISGHRSVSWYQQTPGQGLQFLFEYFSETQRNKGNFPGRFSGRQFSNSRSEMNVSTLELGDSALYLCASSLGGGKTEAFFGQGTRLTVV.

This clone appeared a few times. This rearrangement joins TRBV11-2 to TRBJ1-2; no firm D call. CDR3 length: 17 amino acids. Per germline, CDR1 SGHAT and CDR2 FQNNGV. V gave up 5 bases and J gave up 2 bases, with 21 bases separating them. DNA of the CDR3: TGTGCCAGCAGCCCATATACAGCCAGGCAACGGAACTATGGCTACACCTTC. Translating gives CASSPYTARQRNYGYTF.

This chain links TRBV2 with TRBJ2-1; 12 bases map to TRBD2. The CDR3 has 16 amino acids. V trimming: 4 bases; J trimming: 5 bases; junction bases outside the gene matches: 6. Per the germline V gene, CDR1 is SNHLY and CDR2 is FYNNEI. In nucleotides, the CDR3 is TGTGCCAGCAGTGCCGAACTAGCGGGGGGAAACAATGAGCAGTTCTTC. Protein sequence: CASSAELAGGNNEQFF. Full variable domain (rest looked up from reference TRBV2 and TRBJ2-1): EPEVTQTPSHQVTQMGQEVILRCVPISNHLYFYWYRQILGQKVEFLVSFYNNEISEKSEIFDDQFSVERPDGSNFTLKIRSTKLEDSAMYFCASSAELAGGNNEQFFGPGTRLTVL.

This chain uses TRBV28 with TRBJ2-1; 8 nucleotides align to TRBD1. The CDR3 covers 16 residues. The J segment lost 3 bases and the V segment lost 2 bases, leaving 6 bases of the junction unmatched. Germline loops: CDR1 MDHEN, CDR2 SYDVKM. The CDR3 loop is CASSLGAGGDYNEQFF. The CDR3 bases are TGTGCCAGCAGTTTAGGGGCAGGGGGCGACTACAATGAGCAGTTCTTC.

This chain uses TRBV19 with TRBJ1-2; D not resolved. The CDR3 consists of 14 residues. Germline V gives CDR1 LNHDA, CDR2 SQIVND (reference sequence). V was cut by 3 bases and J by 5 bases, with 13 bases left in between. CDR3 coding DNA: TGTGCCAGTAGTATTGACTCCCCGGGGTATGGCTACACCTTC. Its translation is CASSIDSPGYGYTF.

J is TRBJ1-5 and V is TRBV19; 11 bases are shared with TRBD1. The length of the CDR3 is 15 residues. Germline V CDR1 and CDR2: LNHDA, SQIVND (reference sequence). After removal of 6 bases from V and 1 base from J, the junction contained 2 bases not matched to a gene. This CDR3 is CASSGTGGSNQPQHF. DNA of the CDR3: TGTGCCAGTAGCGGGACAGGGGGAAGCAATCAGCCCCAGCATTTT. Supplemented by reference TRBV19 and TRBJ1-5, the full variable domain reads DGGITQSPKYLFRKEGQNVTLSCEQNLNHDAMYWYRQDPGQGLRLIYYSQIVNDFQKGDIAEGYSVSREKKESFPLTVTSAQKNPTAFYLCASSGTGGSNQPQHFGDGTRLSIL.

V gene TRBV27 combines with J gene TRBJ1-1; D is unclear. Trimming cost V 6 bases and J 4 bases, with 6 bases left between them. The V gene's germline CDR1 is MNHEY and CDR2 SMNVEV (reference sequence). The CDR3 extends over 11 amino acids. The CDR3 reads CASRASTEAFF. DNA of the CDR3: TGTGCCAGCAGGGCAAGCACTGAAGCTTTCTTT.

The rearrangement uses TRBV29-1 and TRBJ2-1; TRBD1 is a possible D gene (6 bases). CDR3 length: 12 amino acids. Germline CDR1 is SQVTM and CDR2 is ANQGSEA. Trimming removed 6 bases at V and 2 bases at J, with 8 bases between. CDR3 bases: TGCAGCGTCGGACAGACCTACAATGAGCAGTTCTTC. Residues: CSVGQTYNEQFF.

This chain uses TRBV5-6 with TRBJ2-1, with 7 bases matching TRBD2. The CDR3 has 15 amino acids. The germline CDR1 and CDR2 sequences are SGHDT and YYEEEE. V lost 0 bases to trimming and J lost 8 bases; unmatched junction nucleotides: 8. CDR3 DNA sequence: TGTGCCAGCAGCTTGGTTTCCGGGAGGAATGATGAGCAGTTCTTC. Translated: CASSLVSGRNDEQFF.

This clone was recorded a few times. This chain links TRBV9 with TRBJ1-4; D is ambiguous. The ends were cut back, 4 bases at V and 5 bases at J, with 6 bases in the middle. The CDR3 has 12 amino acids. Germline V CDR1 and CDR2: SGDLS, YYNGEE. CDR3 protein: CASSSQNEKLFF. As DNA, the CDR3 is TGTGCCAGCAGCTCACAAAATGAAAAACTGTTTTTT.

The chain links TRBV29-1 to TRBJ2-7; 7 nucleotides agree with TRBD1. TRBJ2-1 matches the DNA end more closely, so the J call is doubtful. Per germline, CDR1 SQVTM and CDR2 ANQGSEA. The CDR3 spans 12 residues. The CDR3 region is CSTMTGINEQFF. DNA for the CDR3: TGCAGCACGATGACAGGGATCAATGAGCAGTTCTTC.

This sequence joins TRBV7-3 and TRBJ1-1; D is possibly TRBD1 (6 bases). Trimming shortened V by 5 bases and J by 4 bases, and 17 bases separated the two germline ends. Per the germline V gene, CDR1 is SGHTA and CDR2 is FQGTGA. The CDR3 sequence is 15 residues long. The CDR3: CASSLTLGQPTEAFF. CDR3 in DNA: TGTGCCAGCAGCCTCACCCTAGGACAGCCCACTGAAGCTTTCTTT. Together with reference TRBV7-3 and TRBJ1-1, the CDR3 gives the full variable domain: GAGVSQTPSNKVTEKGKYVELRCDPISGHTALYWYRQSLGQGPEFLIYFQGTGAADDSGLPNDRFFAVRPEGSVSTLKIQRTERGDSAVYLCASSLTLGQPTEAFFGQGTRLTVV.

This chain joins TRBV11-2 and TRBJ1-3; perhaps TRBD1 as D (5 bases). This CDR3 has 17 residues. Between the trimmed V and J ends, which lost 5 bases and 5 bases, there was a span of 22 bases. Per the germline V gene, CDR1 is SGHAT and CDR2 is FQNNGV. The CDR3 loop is CASSTNPRGGNRNTIYF. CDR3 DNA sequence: TGTGCCAGCAGCACCAACCCCCGGGGGGGTAACAGAAACACCATATATTTT.

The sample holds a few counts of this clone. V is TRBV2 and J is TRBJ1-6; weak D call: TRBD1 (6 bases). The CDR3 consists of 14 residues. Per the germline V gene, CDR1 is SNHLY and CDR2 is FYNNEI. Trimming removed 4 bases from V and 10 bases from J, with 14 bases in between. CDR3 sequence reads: CASSVGSGDSPLHF. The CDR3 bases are TGTGCCAGCAGTGTAGGGTCAGGGGACTCACCCCTCCACTTT.

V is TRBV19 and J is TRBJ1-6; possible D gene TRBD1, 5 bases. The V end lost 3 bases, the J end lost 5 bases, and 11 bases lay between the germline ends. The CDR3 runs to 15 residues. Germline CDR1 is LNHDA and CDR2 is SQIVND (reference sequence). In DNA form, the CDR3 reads TGTGCCAGTAGTATCGGCAGGGCCGATAATTCACCCCTCCACTTT. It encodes CASSIGRADNSPLHF.

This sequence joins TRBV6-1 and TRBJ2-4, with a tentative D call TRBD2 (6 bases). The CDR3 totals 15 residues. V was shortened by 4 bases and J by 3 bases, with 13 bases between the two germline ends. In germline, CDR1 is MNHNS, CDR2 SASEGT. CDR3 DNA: TGTGCCAGCAGTGGCGGCGGGACGAACAAAAACATTCAGTACTTC. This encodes CASSGGGTNKNIQYF.

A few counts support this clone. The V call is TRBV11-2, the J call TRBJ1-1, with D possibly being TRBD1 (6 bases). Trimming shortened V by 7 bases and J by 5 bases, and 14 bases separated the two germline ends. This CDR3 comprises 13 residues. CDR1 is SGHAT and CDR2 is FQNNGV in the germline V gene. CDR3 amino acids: CASTGGHGTEAFF. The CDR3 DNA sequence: TGTGCCAGCACCGGGGGGCACGGAACTGAAGCTTTCTTT. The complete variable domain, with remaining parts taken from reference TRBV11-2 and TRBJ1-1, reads EAGVAQSPRYKIIEKRQSVAFWCNPISGHATLYWYQQILGQGPKLLIQFQNNGVVDDSQLPKDRFSAERLKGVDSTLKIQPAKLEDSAVYLCASTGGHGTEAFFGQGTRLTVV.

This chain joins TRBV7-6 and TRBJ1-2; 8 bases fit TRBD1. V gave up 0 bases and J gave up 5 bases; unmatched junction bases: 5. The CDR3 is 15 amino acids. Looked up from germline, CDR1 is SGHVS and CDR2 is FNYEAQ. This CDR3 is CASSLAAGGGYGYTF. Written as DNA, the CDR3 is TGTGCCAGCAGCTTAGCAGCAGGGGGCGGGTATGGCTACACCTTC.

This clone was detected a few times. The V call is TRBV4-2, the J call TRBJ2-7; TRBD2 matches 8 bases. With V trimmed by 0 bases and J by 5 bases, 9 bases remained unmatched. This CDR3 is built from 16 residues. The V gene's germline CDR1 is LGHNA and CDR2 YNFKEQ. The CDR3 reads CASSQDFSGRGNEQYF. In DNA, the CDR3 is TGTGCCAGCAGCCAAGATTTCAGCGGGAGAGGGAACGAGCAGTACTTC.

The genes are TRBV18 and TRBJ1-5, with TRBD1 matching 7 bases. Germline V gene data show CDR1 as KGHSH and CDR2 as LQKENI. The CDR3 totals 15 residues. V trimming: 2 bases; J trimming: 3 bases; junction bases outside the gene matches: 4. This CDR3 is CASSPFTGANQPQHF. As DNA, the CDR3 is TGTGCCAGCTCACCATTCACAGGGGCCAATCAGCCCCAGCATTTT.

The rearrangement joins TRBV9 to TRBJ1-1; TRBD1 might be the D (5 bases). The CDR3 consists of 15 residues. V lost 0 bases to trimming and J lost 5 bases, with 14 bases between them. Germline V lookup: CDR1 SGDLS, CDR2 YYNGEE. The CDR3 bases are TGTGCCAGCAGCGTAGCTGGGTCTGCAGGGACTGAAGCTTTCTTT. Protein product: CASSVAGSAGTEAFF.

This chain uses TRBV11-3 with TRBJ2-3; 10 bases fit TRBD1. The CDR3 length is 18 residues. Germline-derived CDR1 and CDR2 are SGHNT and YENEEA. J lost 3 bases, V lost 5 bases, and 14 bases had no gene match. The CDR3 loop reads CASSPGTGVGARTDTQYF. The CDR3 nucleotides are TGTGCCAGCAGCCCCGGGACAGGGGTTGGAGCACGGACAGATACGCAGTATTTT.

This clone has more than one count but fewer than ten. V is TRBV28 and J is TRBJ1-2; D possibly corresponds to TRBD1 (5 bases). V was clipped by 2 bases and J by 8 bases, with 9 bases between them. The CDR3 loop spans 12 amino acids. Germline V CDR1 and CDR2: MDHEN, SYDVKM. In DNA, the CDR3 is TGTGCCAGCAGTTTACTCAGGGCGGGCTACACCTTC. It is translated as CASSLLRAGYTF.

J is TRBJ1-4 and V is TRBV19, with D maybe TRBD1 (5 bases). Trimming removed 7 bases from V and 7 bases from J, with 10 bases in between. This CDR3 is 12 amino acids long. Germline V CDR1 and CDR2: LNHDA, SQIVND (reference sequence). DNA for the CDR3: TGTGCCAGTAAGGGGCAGTCTGAAAAACTGTTTTTT. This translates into CASKGQSEKLFF.

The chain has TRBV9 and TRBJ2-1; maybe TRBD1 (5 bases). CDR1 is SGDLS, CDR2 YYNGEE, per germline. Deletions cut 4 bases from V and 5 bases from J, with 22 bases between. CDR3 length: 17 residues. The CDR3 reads CASSPDLRGLQNNEQFF. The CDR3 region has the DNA TGTGCCAGCAGCCCAGACCTTAGGGGCCTACAAAACAATGAGCAGTTCTTC.